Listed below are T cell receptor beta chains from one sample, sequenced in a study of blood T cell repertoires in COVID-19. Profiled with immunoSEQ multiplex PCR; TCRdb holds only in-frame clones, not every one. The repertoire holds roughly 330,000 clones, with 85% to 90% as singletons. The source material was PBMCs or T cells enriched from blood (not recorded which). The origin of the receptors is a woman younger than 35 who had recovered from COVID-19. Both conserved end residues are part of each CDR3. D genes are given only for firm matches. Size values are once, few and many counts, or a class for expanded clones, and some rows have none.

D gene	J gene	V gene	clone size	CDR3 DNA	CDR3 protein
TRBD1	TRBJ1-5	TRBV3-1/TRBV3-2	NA	TGTGCCAGCAGCCAAACAGGGGACGATCAGCCCCAGCATTTT	CASSQTGDDQPQHF
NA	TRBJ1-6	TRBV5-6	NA	TGTGCCAGCAGCCCCACAGGGTCCTCACCCCTCCACTTT	CASSPTGSSPLHF
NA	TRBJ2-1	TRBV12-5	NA	TGTGCTAGTGGTTTCCAGATTCGTGCGGGTTTCAATGAGCAGTTCTTC	CASGFQIRAGFNEQFF
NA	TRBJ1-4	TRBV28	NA	TGTGCCAGCAGTTTCCCCGCAACTAATGAAAAACTGTTTTTT	CASSFPATNEKLFF
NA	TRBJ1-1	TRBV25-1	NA	TGTGCCAGCAGTGATCGGGAAGGGTGGCCCACTGAAGCTTTCTTT	CASSDREGWPTEAFF
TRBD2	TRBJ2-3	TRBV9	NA	TGTGCCAGCAGCCCGACTAGCGGGAGGTTCACAGATACGCAGTATTTT	CASSPTSGRFTDTQYF
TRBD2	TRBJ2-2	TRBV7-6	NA	TGTGCCAGCAGCTTCAGGCATCTAGCGGGAACGAACACCGGGGAGCTGTTTTTT	CASSFRHLAGTNTGELFF
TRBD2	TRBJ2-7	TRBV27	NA	TGTGCCAGCAGTTCTAGGGGACTAGCATCCTACGAGCAGTACTTC	CASSSRGLASYEQYF
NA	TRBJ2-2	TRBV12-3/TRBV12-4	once	TGTGCCAGCAGTTTGGGCAGGGTGGTGTTTTTT	CASSLGRVVFF
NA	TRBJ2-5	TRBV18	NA	TGTGCCAGCTCACAACCCCACGGAGGGGAGACCCAGTACTTC	CASSQPHGGETQYF
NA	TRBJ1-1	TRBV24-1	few	TGTGCCACCAGTGATCCACAGGTTGGTGGAGCTTTCTTT	CATSDPQVGGAFF